One and the same sample provided the 30 T cell receptor beta chains below, sequenced in a study of blood T cell repertoires in COVID-19 (dated by TCRdb to about 2020). The method behind the library was the immunoSEQ multiplex PCR assay. This is the immuneACCESS table as TCRdb keeps it, with only in-frame sequences that have V and J called. A part of the clones is gone; compared with another copy, unresolved V genes explain less than half, and the rest is unexplained. The sample table shows about 180,000 clones, and 70% to 90% are seen once. The ten largest clones take up 20% to 25% of the sample. The sample comprised peripheral blood. All receptors derive from a man between 70 and 80 years old with active or convalescent COVID-19.

The table lists this clone with a few counts. The rearrangement uses TRBV27 and TRBJ2-1; a weak D match, TRBD1 (5 bases). V shed 3 bases and J shed 7 bases, with 10 bases lying between them. CDR3 size: 13 residues. The germline gives CDR1 MNHEY, CDR2 SMNVEV (reference sequence). Here the CDR3 DNA reads TGTGCCAGCAGTTTCAAGGGGTTTAATGAGCAGTTCTTC. It is translated as CASSFKGFNEQFF.

The chain couples TRBV2 to TRBJ1-6; D remains unclear. Germline loops: CDR1 SNHLY, CDR2 FYNNEI. Trimming left V 2 bases short and J 4 bases short, with 12 bases between. This CDR3 spans 16 amino acids. The CDR3 DNA is TGTGCCAGCAGTGAACAACCGGGTTCGTATAATTCACCCCTCCACTTT. It encodes CASSEQPGSYNSPLHF.

This chain uses TRBV5-6 with TRBJ2-7; 10 bases are shared with TRBD1. The V segment lost 4 bases and the J segment 2 bases; nucleotides outside the gene matches: 3. The CDR3 is 14 amino acids. Germline V lookup: CDR1 SGHDT, CDR2 YYEEEE. The CDR3 DNA sequence: TGTGCCAGCAGCCGACAGGGGGCTGCCTACGAGCAGTACTTC. Its protein product is CASSRQGAAYEQYF.

The V and J genes are TRBV7-2 and TRBJ1-2; 7 bases line up with TRBD1. Germline lookup yields CDR1 SGHTA and CDR2 FQGNSA. J was trimmed by 4 bases and V by 5 bases; bases with no gene match: 7. This CDR3 contains 14 residues. CDR3: CASSAEGALYGYTF. The CDR3 DNA sequence: TGTGCCAGCAGCGCGGAGGGGGCCCTCTATGGCTACACCTTC.

The chain recombines TRBV5-1 with TRBJ2-7; the match to TRBD1 covers 9 bases. The ends lost 2 bases at V and 4 bases at J; junction bases unmatched: 7. The germline CDR1 and CDR2 sequences are SGHRS and YFSETQ. The CDR3 covers 15 residues. The CDR3 protein is CASSFRGQGPYEQYF. Written as DNA, the CDR3 is TGCGCCAGCAGCTTTAGGGGACAGGGTCCTTACGAGCAGTACTTC. Using reference TRBV5-1 and TRBJ2-7 for the parts outside the CDR3, the full variable domain is KAGVTQTPRYLIKTRGQQVTLSCSPISGHRSVSWYQQTPGQGLQFLFEYFSETQRNKGNFPGRFSGRQFSNSRSEMNVSTLELGDSALYLCASSFRGQGPYEQYFGPGTRLTVT.

The chain couples TRBV9 to TRBJ2-1, with 8 bases aligning to TRBD1. Germline V gives CDR1 SGDLS, CDR2 YYNGEE. The length of the CDR3 is 15 residues. V was clipped by 3 bases and J by 8 bases; unmatched bases: 10. CDR3 coding DNA: TGTGCCAGCAGCGCTGGACAGGGTCATGGGTATGAGCAGTTCTTC. It specifies CASSAGQGHGYEQFF.

This chain connects TRBV10-3 to TRBJ2-7; D uncertain. CDR1 is ENHRY, CDR2 SYGVKD, per germline. The V end was cut by 3 bases, the J end by 4 bases, with 13 bases between. The CDR3 has 14 residues. For the CDR3, the DNA is TGTGCCATCAGTGATTCCCAGTTTCGATACGAGCAGTACTTC. Translation gives CAISDSQFRYEQYF.

The chain carries TRBV28 and TRBJ2-1; D is ambiguous. This CDR3 spans 14 amino acids. The germline V and J ends were trimmed by 5 bases and 2 bases, with 10 bases remaining between them. In germline, CDR1 is MDHEN, CDR2 SYDVKM. The chain's CDR3 is CASSPQPPYNEQFF. CDR3 nucleotide sequence: TGTGCCAGCAGTCCACAGCCACCCTACAATGAGCAGTTCTTC.

CDR3 DNA sequence: TGTGCCAGCAGTGAAGCGATGGGGGCTCAGCCCCAGCATTTT. Amino acid sequence: CASSEAMGAQPQHF. The chain is built from TRBV6-1 and TRBJ1-5, with D possibly matching TRBD1 (6 bases). The germline V gene encodes CDR1 MNHNS and CDR2 SASEGT. The V end was cut by 0 bases, the J end by 6 bases, with 9 bases between. The CDR3 loop spans 14 amino acids.

The V and J genes are TRBV6-2 or TRBV6-3 and TRBJ1-2; D uncertain. The CDR3 runs 12 residues. Trimming shortened V by 3 bases and J by 8 bases, and 10 bases separated the two germline ends. CDR1 and CDR2 from the germline V gene are MNHEY and SVGEGT. This CDR3 reads CASSYSQEGYTF. CDR3 nucleotides: TGTGCCAGCAGTTATTCGCAGGAAGGCTACACCTTC.

The CDR3 nucleotides read TGCGCCAGCAGTGAGCCGGGACTAGCGGGAGTGGGGTACGAGCAGTACTTC. This codes for CASSEPGLAGVGYEQYF. J is TRBJ2-7 and V is TRBV10-2; 14 bases align to TRBD2. Germline V gives CDR1 WSHSY, CDR2 SAAADI. V was pared by 2 bases and J by 4 bases, with 7 bases of the junction left unmatched. The CDR3 is 17 residues long.

The chain uses TRBV11-2 and TRBJ1-4; D is ambiguous. The germline V gene has CDR1 SGHAT and CDR2 FQNNGV. With 2 bases removed from V and 5 bases from J, the gap between germline ends came to 12 bases. This CDR3 comprises 15 residues. CDR3 DNA sequence: TGTGCCAGCAGCTTATCACGCAGGTTAAATGAAAAACTGTTTTTT. Protein: CASSLSRRLNEKLFF.

The CDR3 DNA is TGTGCCAGCAGCCCAGCCCCTAGAAAGGGGGACACCGGGGAGCTGTTTTTT. Translated: CASSPAPRKGDTGELFF. This chain links TRBV13 with TRBJ2-2; tentatively, D is TRBD1 (6 bases). This CDR3 has 17 residues. Germline lookup yields CDR1 PRHDT and CDR2 FYEKMQ (reference sequence). The germline V and J ends were trimmed by 5 bases and 3 bases, with 19 bases remaining between them. Drawing the rest from reference TRBV13 and TRBJ2-2, the complete variable domain is AAGVIQSPRHLIKEKRETATLKCYPIPRHDTVYWYQQGPGQDPQFLISFYEKMQSDKGSIPDRFSAQQFSDYHSELNMSSLELGDSALYFCASSPAPRKGDTGELFFGEGSRLTVL.

This clone has just a few counts. The gene calls are TRBV5-5 and TRBJ1-2, with D perhaps TRBD1 (5 bases). Germline V gives CDR1 SGHKS, CDR2 YYEKEE (reference sequence). V lost 5 bases and J lost 1, with 18 bases in between. CDR3 length: 16 residues. In DNA, the CDR3 is TGTGCCAGCAGTCCGGGGGGGACCCTCAATAACTATGGCTACACCTTC. Protein sequence: CASSPGGTLNNYGYTF. Drawing the rest from reference TRBV5-5 and TRBJ1-2, the complete variable domain is DAGVTQSPTHLIKTRGQQVTLRCSPISGHKSVSWYQQVLGQGPQFIFQYYEKEERGRGNFPDRFSARQFPNYSSELNVNALLLGDSALYLCASSPGGTLNNYGYTFGSGTRLTVV.

The chain joins TRBV9 to TRBJ1-5, with TRBD1 identical over 8 bases. The V segment lost 4 bases and the J segment 5 bases; nucleotides outside the gene matches: 2. The CDR3 runs 13 residues. Per germline, CDR1 SGDLS and CDR2 YYNGEE. CDR3 residues: CASSTGGDQPQHF. The CDR3 bases are TGTGCCAGCAGCACAGGGGGGGATCAGCCCCAGCATTTT.

This chain uses TRBV27 with TRBJ1-2, with 12 positions matching TRBD1. The V segment lost 2 bases and the J segment 8 bases; nucleotides outside the gene matches: 3. The CDR3 spans 14 residues. Germline-derived CDR1 and CDR2 are MNHEY and SMNVEV (reference sequence). The CDR3 DNA reads as TGTGCCAGCAGTTTAGAGGGGACAGGGGGCGGCTACACCTTC. This encodes CASSLEGTGGGYTF.

The chain has TRBV5-1 and TRBJ2-7, with 15 bases lining up with TRBD2. Germline lookup yields CDR1 SGHRS and CDR2 YFSETQ. The CDR3 is 16 residues long. V shed 4 bases and J 5 bases; nucleotides not matched to a gene: 7. This chain's CDR3 is CASSPGTSGGFNEQYF. The CDR3 DNA follows: TGCGCCAGCAGCCCCGGGACTAGCGGGGGGTTCAACGAGCAGTACTTC. The full variable domain, completed using reference TRBV5-1 and TRBJ2-7, is KAGVTQTPRYLIKTRGQQVTLSCSPISGHRSVSWYQQTPGQGLQFLFEYFSETQRNKGNFPGRFSGRQFSNSRSEMNVSTLELGDSALYLCASSPGTSGGFNEQYFGPGTRLTVT.

The rearrangement uses TRBV7-8 and TRBJ2-1, with TRBD2 identical over 7 bases. Germline lookup yields CDR1 SGHVS and CDR2 FQNEAQ. The CDR3 spans 17 residues. Trimming at V came to 1 base and at J to 0 bases, leaving 6 bases not matched to a gene. CDR3 amino acids: CASSLGMRGSSYNEQFF. CDR3 sequence (DNA): TGTGCCAGCAGCTTAGGGATGCGGGGGAGCTCCTACAATGAGCAGTTCTTC.

V and J are TRBV7-6 and TRBJ1-1; D is ambiguous. The germline V gene has CDR1 SGHVS and CDR2 FNYEAQ. The ends were cut back, 2 bases at V and 3 bases at J, with 19 bases in the middle. CDR3 size: 17 residues. CDR3 region: CASSLRSPLEADTEAFF. The CDR3 region has the DNA TGTGCCAGCAGCTTAAGGTCCCCTCTCGAGGCGGACACTGAAGCTTTCTTT. Full variable domain (remainder filled in from reference TRBV7-6 and TRBJ1-1): GAGVSQSPRYKVTKRGQDVALRCDPISGHVSLYWYRQALGQGPEFLTYFNYEAQQDKSGLPNDRFSAERPEGSISTLTIQRTEQRDSAMYRCASSLRSPLEADTEAFFGQGTRLTVV.

In its sample, this clone was seen once. This chain connects TRBV7-2 to TRBJ2-7, with 9 bases fitting TRBD1. CDR1 is SGHTA, CDR2 FQGNSA, per germline. The V gene end was trimmed by 5 bases and the J gene end by 1 base; junction bases not matched to a gene: 9. This CDR3 region has 16 residues. CDR3 in DNA: TGTGCCAGCAGCCGTACGTCCGGGACAGGGTCCTACGAGCAGTACTTC. This encodes CASSRTSGTGSYEQYF. Variable domain in full (rest from reference TRBV7-2 and TRBJ2-7): GAGVSQSPSNKVTEKGKDVELRCDPISGHTALYWYRQSLGQGLEFLIYFQGNSAPDKSGLPSDRFSAERTGGSVSTLTIQRTQQEDSAVYLCASSRTSGTGSYEQYFGPGTRLTVT.

The chain is built from TRBV7-2 and TRBJ2-7; 10 bases are a match to TRBD2. V trimming: 1 base; J trimming: 2 bases; junction bases outside the gene matches: 2. The CDR3 runs 15 residues. Germline CDR1 reads SGHTA; CDR2 reads FQGNSA. The CDR3 is CASSLDTSGAYEQYF. CDR3 DNA sequence: TGTGCCAGCAGCTTAGACACTAGCGGGGCCTACGAGCAGTACTTC.

This clone was counted a single time. V gene TRBV7-2 combines with J gene TRBJ1-1, with D tentatively TRBD1 (5 bases). Germline CDR1 SGHTA, CDR2 FQGNSA. The V end lost 3 bases, the J end lost 1 base, and 9 bases lay between the germline ends. CDR3 length: 14 amino acids. The CDR3: CASSLGGTNTEAFF. The CDR3 nucleotides read TGTGCCAGCAGCTTGGGGGGAACGAACACTGAAGCTTTCTTT.

This chain joins TRBV27 and TRBJ1-2; 7 nucleotides match TRBD1. The CDR3 totals 14 residues. Germline assignment: CDR1 MNHEY and CDR2 SMNVEV (reference sequence). Trimming removed 5 bases from V and 4 bases from J; junction bases left unmatched: 7. CDR3 region: CASSATGVGYGYTF. The CDR3 coding sequence is TGTGCCAGCAGTGCCACAGGGGTCGGCTATGGCTACACCTTC.

This chain joins TRBV28 and TRBJ1-3, with TRBD1 identical over 7 bases. The V and J ends lost 3 bases and 0 bases, in that order; junction bases with no gene match: 11. The V gene's germline CDR1 is MDHEN and CDR2 SYDVKM. The CDR3 consists of 18 residues. DNA for the CDR3: TGTGCCAGCAGTTTCGGCGTGTTGGGGACAGCCTCTGGAAACACCATATATTTT. Its protein is CASSFGVLGTASGNTIYF.

In DNA, the CDR3 is TGTGCCAGCAGCGACAGGAGTTCTAATGAAAAACTGTTTTTT. This translates into CASSDRSSNEKLFF. The rearrangement links TRBV5-4 to TRBJ1-4; perhaps TRBD1 as D (6 bases). Trimming removed 4 bases at V and 3 bases at J, with 10 bases between. Germline V gives CDR1 SGHNT, CDR2 YYREEE (reference sequence). This CDR3 is 14 amino acids long.

This rearrangement joins TRBV7-2 to TRBJ2-2, with D perhaps matching TRBD2 (6 bases). The germline V gene encodes CDR1 SGHTA and CDR2 FQGNSA. Trimming shortened V by 5 bases and J by 7 bases, and 17 bases separated the two germline ends. This CDR3 region has 15 residues. Here the CDR3 DNA reads TGTGCCAGCAGCCCCAGCGGGCTAGCAGGCGGGGAGCTGTTTTTT. The encoded protein is CASSPSGLAGGELFF. The full variable domain, completed using reference TRBV7-2 and TRBJ2-2, is GAGVSQSPSNKVTEKGKDVELRCDPISGHTALYWYRQSLGQGLEFLIYFQGNSAPDKSGLPSDRFSAERTGGSVSTLTIQRTQQEDSAVYLCASSPSGLAGGELFFGEGSRLTVL.

V is TRBV5-1 and J is TRBJ2-1; the match to TRBD2 covers 12 bases. This CDR3 comprises 16 residues. CDR1 and CDR2 from the germline V gene are SGHRS and YFSETQ. V lost 4 bases to trimming and J lost 4 bases; unmatched junction nucleotides: 6. CDR3 residues: CASSLTSGRGYNEQFF. As DNA, the CDR3 is TGCGCCAGCAGCCTGACTAGCGGGAGAGGATACAATGAGCAGTTCTTC.

The chain employs TRBV2 and TRBJ2-7; possible D gene TRBD1, 5 bases. With 6 bases removed from V and 5 bases from J, the gap between germline ends came to 5 bases. This CDR3 has 10 amino acids. The germline gives CDR1 SNHLY, CDR2 FYNNEI. Here the CDR3 DNA reads TGTGCCAGCAGCAGGGACGAGCAGTACTTC. It codes for CASSRDEQYF.

There are a few counts of this clone. The chain combines TRBV7-8 with TRBJ2-7, with D maybe TRBD1 (5 bases). The CDR3 spans 14 residues. V was pared by 5 bases and J by 6 bases, with 17 bases between. Per germline, CDR1 SGHVS and CDR2 FQNEAQ. In nucleotides, the CDR3 is TGTGCCAGCAGCCCCTCAAGGTCAGGGCGCGAGCAGTACTTC. Its protein is CASSPSRSGREQYF. Full variable domain (outside the CDR3, taken from reference TRBV7-8 and TRBJ2-7): GAGVSQSPRYKVAKRGQDVALRCDPISGHVSLFWYQQALGQGPEFLTYFQNEAQLDKSGLPSDRFFAERPEGSVSTLKIQRTQQEDSAVYLCASSPSRSGREQYFGPGTRLTVT.

The chain joins TRBV6-2 or TRBV6-3 to TRBJ2-2; D not certain. V lost 3 bases, J lost 5 bases, and 10 bases lay in between. Germline V CDR1 and CDR2: MNHEY, SVGEGT. The CDR3 is made up of 14 amino acids. CDR3 protein: CASSYRRGTGELFF. The CDR3 nucleotides read TGTGCCAGCAGTTATCGCAGAGGAACCGGGGAGCTGTTTTTT.